This T cell receptor beta chain was documented in a study of human T cells and chemical hapten exposure. Study-level points and caveats: The number of TCRs over 1 in 1000 frequency stayed unchanged after DPC. Among expanded TCRs, significantly more large CDR3 similarity clusters formed than among controls. The count of PT1 expanded TCRs correlated positively with patch test score.

The CDR3 spans 16 residues. V lost 1 base and J lost 9; bases outside the gene matches: 14. The germline CDR1 and CDR2 sequences are LGHNA and YSLEER. Indicated time point: pre-sensitization, week 0. Treatment denoted: therapeutic diphenylcyclopropenone sensitization with weekly scalp DPC. This clonotype came up a few times. What it binds is unknown. TCRdb reprocessed the RACE reads with MiXCR, giving one entry per CDR3 protein. The data contain 200,000 to 300,000 distinct CDR3 sequences, about 8.6% of them singletons. This receptor was obtained from a woman in her forties with alopecia areata. Some clones in this sample may be carry-over from other donors' samples. The sample consisted of whole blood, taken in connection with sensitization to the hapten diphenylcyclopropenone (DPC). The chain is built from TRBV4-3 and TRBJ1-1; 7 positions agree with TRBD1. CDR3 nucleotide sequence: TGCGCCAGCAGCCAAGTCGAGGCAGGGGGGCGAGGTCAAGCTTTCTTT. The encoded protein is CASSQVEAGGRGQAFF.